The rows below give T cell receptor beta chains drawn from one sample of a study of T cell repertoires in cytomegalovirus infection. TCRdb called the reads again in MiXCR, with one record for every CDR3 protein. The data hold roughly 250,000 distinct CDR3 sequences, with 9% to 15% observed a single time. The material sequenced was PBMCs. The receptors were gathered from a human donor in good health (CMV status not recorded). Some clones in this sample may be carry-over from other donors' samples. Each CDR3 is given with its conserved first and last residue. The order of the fields is D gene, J gene, clone size, V gene, CDR3 protein, CDR3 DNA. D genes are given only for firm matches. Clone sizes are given selectively: once, few, many, or a class where the clone is expanded.

d_call: TRBD2; j_call: TRBJ2-2; clone_size: many; v_call: TRBV4-2; cdr3_aa: CASSQGGRLFF; cdr3_nt: TGTGCCAGCAGCCAGGGAGGGAGGCTGTTTTTT
d_call: TRBD2; j_call: TRBJ2-3; clone_size: few; v_call: TRBV27; cdr3_aa: CASSSQRETDTQYF; cdr3_nt: TGTGCCAGCAGTTCGCAGCGGGAGACAGATACGCAGTATTTT
d_call: NA; j_call: TRBJ2-3; clone_size: NA; v_call: TRBV20-1; cdr3_aa: CSAKWDFGTDTQYF; cdr3_nt: TGCAGTGCTAAATGGGACTTCGGCACAGATACGCAGTATTTT
d_call: TRBD1; j_call: TRBJ1-1; clone_size: NA; v_call: TRBV20-1; cdr3_aa: CSASDRAQGAFF; cdr3_nt: TGCAGTGCTTCAGACAGGGCCCAGGGAGCTTTCTTT
d_call: NA; j_call: TRBJ1-2; clone_size: few; v_call: TRBV29-1; cdr3_aa: CSVAEDRGYGYTF; cdr3_nt: TGCAGCGTGGCGGAGGACCGAGGATATGGCTACACCTTC
d_call: NA; j_call: TRBJ1-5; clone_size: NA; v_call: TRBV6-6; cdr3_aa: CASSYPGGGQPQHF; cdr3_nt: TGTGCCAGCAGTTACCCCGGTGGGGGTCAGCCCCAGCATTTT
d_call: NA; j_call: TRBJ2-1; clone_size: many; v_call: TRBV20-1; cdr3_aa: CSARPPSDPLGEQFF; cdr3_nt: TGCAGTGCTAGACCCCCTAGCGATCCCTTGGGTGAGCAGTTCTTC
d_call: TRBD1; j_call: TRBJ2-5; clone_size: few; v_call: TRBV29-1; cdr3_aa: CSVELGQAGPETQYF; cdr3_nt: TGCAGCGTTGAACTGGGACAGGCAGGCCCGGAGACCCAGTACTTC
d_call: TRBD2; j_call: TRBJ2-7; clone_size: many; v_call: TRBV7-2; cdr3_aa: CASNTRGLAGDSYEQYF; cdr3_nt: TGTGCCAGCAACACCCGGGGACTAGCGGGCGACTCCTACGAGCAGTACTTC
d_call: TRBD1; j_call: TRBJ2-4; clone_size: few; v_call: TRBV5-1; cdr3_aa: CASSRKGDRGLNIQYF; cdr3_nt: TGCGCCAGCAGCCGGAAAGGGGACAGGGGGTTAAACATTCAGTACTTC
d_call: NA; j_call: TRBJ2-1; clone_size: many; v_call: TRBV11-1; cdr3_aa: CASRSKWGDEQFF; cdr3_nt: TGTGCCAGTAGGAGTAAATGGGGGGATGAGCAGTTCTTC
d_call: NA; j_call: TRBJ1-1; clone_size: many; v_call: TRBV19; cdr3_aa: CASSIEKNTEAFF; cdr3_nt: TGTGCCAGTAGTATAGAGAAGAACACTGAAGCTTTCTTT
d_call: NA; j_call: TRBJ1-5; clone_size: many; v_call: TRBV7-8; cdr3_aa: CASSLASSYYQPQHF; cdr3_nt: TGTGCCAGCAGCTTAGCTTCTTCCTATTATCAGCCCCAGCATTTT
d_call: TRBD2; j_call: TRBJ2-3; clone_size: NA; v_call: TRBV15; cdr3_aa: CATSGDLAGGDTQYF; cdr3_nt: TGTGCCACCAGCGGAGATCTCGCGGGAGGAGATACGCAGTATTTT
d_call: NA; j_call: TRBJ2-2; clone_size: many; v_call: TRBV12-3/TRBV12-4; cdr3_aa: CASSFDLGGELFF; cdr3_nt: TGTGCCAGCAGTTTTGACTTGGGCGGGGAGCTGTTTTTT
d_call: NA; j_call: TRBJ1-5; clone_size: few; v_call: TRBV19; cdr3_aa: CASSRGGTQPQHF; cdr3_nt: TGTGCCAGTAGTAGGGGGGGTACTCAGCCCCAGCATTTT
d_call: TRBD2; j_call: TRBJ2-2; clone_size: NA; v_call: TRBV30; cdr3_aa: CAWSVRASGRRELFF; cdr3_nt: TGTGCCTGGAGTGTCAGGGCTAGCGGGAGAAGGGAGCTGTTTTTT
d_call: NA; j_call: TRBJ2-1; clone_size: many; v_call: TRBV11-2; cdr3_aa: CASSLGGVRNEQFF; cdr3_nt: TGTGCCAGCAGCTTAGGAGGGGTACGTAATGAGCAGTTCTTC
d_call: TRBD1; j_call: TRBJ1-2; clone_size: NA; v_call: TRBV29-1; cdr3_aa: CSVDGQGGYGYTF; cdr3_nt: TGCAGCGTCGACGGACAGGGCGGATATGGCTACACCTTC
d_call: NA; j_call: TRBJ1-2; clone_size: NA; v_call: TRBV19; cdr3_aa: CASSISGQMGYTF; cdr3_nt: TGTGCCAGTAGTATATCAGGACAGATGGGCTACACCTTC
d_call: NA; j_call: TRBJ2-7; clone_size: many; v_call: TRBV7-2; cdr3_aa: CASTPSGPHEQYF; cdr3_nt: TGTGCCAGCACCCCTTCCGGGCCCCACGAGCAGTACTTC
d_call: NA; j_call: TRBJ2-7; clone_size: many; v_call: TRBV7-2; cdr3_aa: CASSLQDGSEQYF; cdr3_nt: TGTGCCAGCAGCTTACAGGACGGGAGCGAGCAGTACTTC
d_call: TRBD1; j_call: TRBJ2-7; clone_size: many; v_call: TRBV18; cdr3_aa: CASSPGQGQSYEQYF; cdr3_nt: TGTGCCAGCTCCCCAGGACAGGGGCAATCCTACGAGCAGTACTTC
d_call: TRBD1; j_call: TRBJ1-4; clone_size: NA; v_call: TRBV29-1; cdr3_aa: CSVAWTGNEKLFF; cdr3_nt: TGCAGCGTTGCCTGGACAGGGAATGAAAAACTGTTTTTT
d_call: NA; j_call: TRBJ2-6; clone_size: NA; v_call: TRBV29-1; cdr3_aa: CSVATGRSSGANVLTF; cdr3_nt: TGCAGCGTTGCTACGGGGAGAAGCTCTGGGGCCAACGTCCTGACTTTC
d_call: NA; j_call: TRBJ2-6; clone_size: many; v_call: TRBV19; cdr3_aa: CASSIPHAGANVLTF; cdr3_nt: TGTGCCAGTAGTATCCCTCACGCCGGGGCCAACGTCCTGACTTTC
d_call: NA; j_call: TRBJ2-7; clone_size: few; v_call: TRBV5-4; cdr3_aa: CASSLVLGSYEQYF; cdr3_nt: TGTGCCAGCAGCTTGGTTTTGGGTTCCTACGAGCAGTACTTC
d_call: NA; j_call: TRBJ1-2; clone_size: many; v_call: TRBV4-3; cdr3_aa: CASSQGQGSYGYTF; cdr3_nt: TGCGCCAGCAGCCAAGGGCAGGGCAGCTATGGCTACACCTTC
d_call: NA; j_call: TRBJ1-2; clone_size: many; v_call: TRBV28; cdr3_aa: CASSRDLYYGYTF; cdr3_nt: TGTGCCAGCAGCCGTGACTTGTACTATGGCTACACCTTC
d_call: NA; j_call: TRBJ1-2; clone_size: NA; v_call: TRBV28; cdr3_aa: CASREGRVLYGYTF; cdr3_nt: TGTGCCAGCAGAGAGGGACGGGTCCTCTATGGCTACACCTTC
d_call: NA; j_call: TRBJ2-3; clone_size: many; v_call: TRBV7-9; cdr3_aa: CASSLAGESTDTQYF; cdr3_nt: TGTGCCAGCAGCTTAGCGGGAGAGAGCACAGATACGCAGTATTTT
d_call: NA; j_call: TRBJ2-7; clone_size: few; v_call: TRBV29-1; cdr3_aa: CSGSTVYEQYF; cdr3_nt: TGCAGCGGTTCAACGGTGTACGAGCAGTACTTC
d_call: NA; j_call: TRBJ1-2; clone_size: NA; v_call: TRBV6-2/TRBV6-3; cdr3_aa: CATGFRDYGYTF; cdr3_nt: TGTGCCACTGGCTTCCGAGACTATGGCTACACCTTC
d_call: NA; j_call: TRBJ2-1; clone_size: many; v_call: TRBV7-2; cdr3_aa: CASSLDPGINEQFF; cdr3_nt: TGTGCCAGCAGCTTAGATCCAGGGATCAATGAGCAGTTCTTC
d_call: NA; j_call: TRBJ1-5; clone_size: many; v_call: TRBV6-6; cdr3_aa: CASSYSQPQHF; cdr3_nt: TGTGCCAGCAGTTACTCGCAGCCCCAGCATTTT
d_call: NA; j_call: TRBJ2-2; clone_size: many; v_call: TRBV12-3/TRBV12-4; cdr3_aa: CASSPEGAGELFF; cdr3_nt: TGTGCCAGCAGTCCCGAGGGCGCCGGGGAGCTGTTTTTT
d_call: NA; j_call: TRBJ2-3; clone_size: few; v_call: TRBV20-1; cdr3_aa: CSASLRAEKRFITDTQYF; cdr3_nt: TGCAGTGCTAGCCTTAGGGCTGAGAAGCGGTTCATCACAGATACGCAGTATTTT
d_call: TRBD1; j_call: TRBJ2-3; clone_size: many; v_call: TRBV25-1; cdr3_aa: CASSELQGGDTQYF; cdr3_nt: TGTGCCAGCAGTGAATTACAGGGGGGCGATACGCAGTATTTT
d_call: NA; j_call: TRBJ2-5; clone_size: many; v_call: TRBV28; cdr3_aa: CASIFGGAGKETQYF; cdr3_nt: TGTGCCAGCATCTTTGGGGGGGCGGGAAAAGAGACCCAGTACTTC
d_call: NA; j_call: TRBJ2-3; clone_size: many; v_call: TRBV7-2; cdr3_aa: CASSLAGRVDTQYF; cdr3_nt: TGTGCCAGCAGCTTAGCTGGGCGTGTAGATACGCAGTATTTT
d_call: TRBD2; j_call: TRBJ2-4; clone_size: few; v_call: TRBV6-2/TRBV6-3; cdr3_aa: CASSYPLGLAAPTAAKNIQYF; cdr3_nt: TGTGCCAGCAGTTACCCCTTGGGACTAGCGGCGCCAACGGCAGCCAAAAACATTCAGTACTTC
d_call: TRBD1; j_call: TRBJ1-5; clone_size: NA; v_call: TRBV7-8; cdr3_aa: CASSSTGHQPQHF; cdr3_nt: TGTGCCAGCAGCTCGACAGGGCATCAGCCCCAGCATTTT
d_call: TRBD1; j_call: TRBJ2-1; clone_size: many; v_call: TRBV6-2/TRBV6-3; cdr3_aa: CASRGTAYNEQFF; cdr3_nt: TGTGCCAGCAGAGGGACAGCATACAATGAGCAGTTCTTC
d_call: NA; j_call: TRBJ1-2; clone_size: many; v_call: TRBV7-2; cdr3_aa: CASSLAGVGRGSNYGYTF; cdr3_nt: TGTGCCAGCAGCTTAGCCGGCGTTGGCAGGGGTTCGAACTATGGCTACACCTTC
d_call: NA; j_call: TRBJ1-2; clone_size: few; v_call: TRBV6-6; cdr3_aa: CASLRGYGYGYTF; cdr3_nt: TGTGCCAGCCTTCGTGGGTACGGCTATGGCTACACCTTC
d_call: NA; j_call: TRBJ1-6; clone_size: many; v_call: TRBV12-3/TRBV12-4; cdr3_aa: CASRDRGDNSPLHF; cdr3_nt: TGTGCCAGCAGGGACCGGGGCGATAATTCACCCCTCCACTTT
d_call: NA; j_call: TRBJ2-7; clone_size: many; v_call: TRBV28; cdr3_aa: CASSLRGRYEQYF; cdr3_nt: TGTGCCAGCAGTTTAAGGGGCCGCTACGAGCAGTACTTC
d_call: TRBD1; j_call: TRBJ1-4; clone_size: many; v_call: TRBV12-3/TRBV12-4; cdr3_aa: CASSGATGHNEKLFF; cdr3_nt: TGTGCCAGCAGTGGGGCGACAGGGCATAATGAAAAACTGTTTTTT